One and the same sample provided the 28 T cell receptor beta chains below, sequenced in a study of OX40 agonist ivuxolimab in advanced cancers. Produced via immunoSEQ multiplex PCR; TCRdb's table is partial and in-frame only. There are tens of thousands of clones in the sample; 92% occur only once, and roughly a tenth lies in the top ten. The specimen comprised CD4+ or CD8+ T cells sorted from blood, sampled in a trial of the OX40 agonist ivuxolimab. The origin of the receptors is an adult with an advanced solid tumor such as melanoma, head and neck, liver or kidney cancer.

This chain connects TRBV11-3 to TRBJ2-7; a possible D gene is TRBD1 (6 bases). Deletions cut 2 bases from V and 2 bases from J, with 22 bases between. There are 18 residues in the CDR3. In germline, CDR1 is SGHNT, CDR2 YENEEA. The CDR3 spells CASSLKKRGHGPTYEQYF. The CDR3 DNA reads TGTGCCAGCAGCTTAAAAAAGAGGGGACACGGGCCCACCTACGAGCAGTACTTC.

The chain has TRBV7-3 and TRBJ2-2; 9 bases align to TRBD1. V lost 3 bases, J lost 7 bases, and 9 bases stayed unmatched. From germline, CDR1 is SGHTA and CDR2 FQGTGA. The CDR3 totals 16 residues. The CDR3 nucleotides are TGTGCCAGCAGCTTTATGCGCCGGGACAGGGTCGGGGAGCTGTTTTTT. It encodes CASSFMRRDRVGELFF. The full variable domain, completed using reference TRBV7-3 and TRBJ2-2, is GAGVSQTPSNKVTEKGKYVELRCDPISGHTALYWYRQSLGQGPEFLIYFQGTGAADDSGLPNDRFFAVRPEGSVSTLKIQRTERGDSAVYLCASSFMRRDRVGELFFGEGSRLTVL.

The rearrangement links TRBV27 to TRBJ2-7; tentative D call: TRBD2 (6 bases). Between the trimmed V and J ends, which lost 4 bases and 4 bases, there was a span of 14 bases. The germline V gene encodes CDR1 MNHEY and CDR2 SMNVEV (reference sequence). The CDR3 is 14 residues long. CDR3 sequence: CASSWGGPRYEQYF. The CDR3 nucleotides are TGTGCCAGCAGTTGGGGAGGACCGAGATACGAGCAGTACTTC.

The genes are TRBV7-9 and TRBJ2-7; TRBD2 is a possible D gene (5 bases). Trimming took 2 bases from V and 5 from J, leaving 19 bases between them. From germline, CDR1 is SEHNR and CDR2 FQNEAQ (reference sequence). This CDR3 region has 16 residues. The CDR3 sequence: CASSLSGPTSVDEQYF. The DNA of the CDR3 is TGTGCCAGCAGCTTAAGCGGTCCCACCTCAGTGGACGAGCAGTACTTC.

J is TRBJ2-7 and V is TRBV21-1. TRBV21-1 is recorded as a pseudogene. This CDR3 comprises 13 residues. The DNA for the CDR3 is TGTGCCAGCAGCCGGGGGCCTTCGTACGAGCAGTACTTC. It yields the protein CASSRGPSYEQYF.

With respect to this clone: This may be a read error, as it is one base from a much larger clone. This chain uses TRBV4-1 with TRBJ2-5; TRBD2 might be the D (6 bases). Per germline, CDR1 MGHRA and CDR2 YSYEKL. Trimming removed 1 base from V and 2 bases from J, with 11 bases in between. This CDR3 has 15 residues. Here the CDR3 DNA reads TGCGCCAGCAGCCAAGCTACCGGGACTCAAGAGACCCAGTACTTC. Translating gives CASSQATGTQETQYF.

The rearrangement links TRBV2 to TRBJ1-2; possible D gene TRBD1, 6 bases. The CDR3 sequence is 15 residues long. Germline V gene sequence: CDR1 SNHLY, CDR2 FYNNEI. V was cut by 0 bases and J by 3 bases, with 11 bases left in between. The DNA of the CDR3 is TGTGCCAGCAGTGAAGCGGTCGGGACACACTATGGCTACACCTTC. Translation: CASSEAVGTHYGYTF.

This chain joins TRBV13 and TRBJ2-3, with a possible D match to TRBD2 (5 bases). Trimming pared 7 bases from V and 1 base from J, leaving 12 bases between. The CDR3 consists of 14 residues. Per germline, CDR1 PRHDT and CDR2 FYEKMQ (reference sequence). The CDR3 region is CASNEWTGTDTQYF. CDR3 nucleotides: TGTGCCAGCAACGAATGGACTGGCACAGATACGCAGTATTTT.

This chain joins TRBV5-4 and TRBJ2-5; TRBD1 or TRBD2 may be the D gene (5 bases each). CDR1 is SGHNT and CDR2 is YYREEE in the germline V gene (reference sequence). The CDR3 totals 15 residues. The ends were cut back, 5 bases at V and 5 bases at J, with 19 bases in the middle. CDR3 nucleotide sequence: TGTGCCAGCAGTTCTATCGCTGGGGGTGGGGAGACCCAGTACTTC. Its translation is CASSSIAGGGETQYF.

CDR3 in amino acids: CASSLKTSTDTQYF. For the CDR3, the DNA is TGTGCCAGCAGCCTCAAAACTAGCACAGATACGCAGTATTTT. V usage is TRBV7-6 and J usage is TRBJ2-3; D unresolved. Germline V CDR1 and CDR2: SGHVS, FNYEAQ. Trimming removed 5 bases from V and 0 bases from J, with 9 bases in between. The CDR3 runs to 14 residues.

The chain employs TRBV4-3 and TRBJ2-1, with 7 bases aligning to TRBD2. Germline CDR1 reads LGHNA; CDR2 reads YSLEER. V was pared by 1 base and J by 3 bases, with 3 bases of the junction left unmatched. The CDR3 is 15 residues long. For the CDR3, the DNA is TGCGCCAGCAGCCAAGCTGCTAGCGGCTACAATGAGCAGTTCTTC. This translates into CASSQAASGYNEQFF.

The chain employs TRBV11-3 and TRBJ2-2; 8 nucleotides line up with TRBD1. J gave up 6 bases and V 4 bases, and 1 base lay outside the gene matches. From germline, CDR1 is SGHNT and CDR2 YENEEA. This CDR3 has 13 residues. The DNA of the CDR3 is TGTGCCAGCAGCTCCAGGGGGCCCGGGGAGCTGTTTTTT. It codes for CASSSRGPGELFF.

V and J are TRBV6-5 and TRBJ2-7; either TRBD1 or TRBD2 may supply D (5 bases each). CDR3 length equals 14 residues. Trimming left V 2 bases short and J 1 base short, with 9 bases between. Germline V gene data show CDR1 as MNHEY and CDR2 as SVGAGI. The CDR3 loop is CASSYRDGSYEQYF. DNA for the CDR3: TGTGCCAGCAGTTACAGGGACGGATCCTACGAGCAGTACTTC.

This clone has just one count. The chain recombines TRBV6-5 with TRBJ2-7; perhaps TRBD2 as D (7 bases). CDR1 and CDR2 from the germline V gene are MNHEY and SVGAGI. The CDR3 has 15 amino acids. Trimming stripped 10 bases from V and 2 bases from J, with 21 bases between. This CDR3 is CATSKGRGGTYEQYF. The CDR3 region has the DNA TGTGCCACTTCTAAAGGGAGGGGGGGAACCTACGAGCAGTACTTC.

The chain recombines TRBV5-1 with TRBJ2-1; D uncertain. The CDR3 has 14 amino acids. Germline CDR1 and CDR2: SGHRS and YFSETQ. With 0 bases removed from V and 3 bases from J, the gap between germline ends came to 7 bases. The CDR3 loop reads CASSLAGVYNEQFF. In nucleotides, the CDR3 is TGCGCCAGCAGCTTGGCCGGCGTCTACAATGAGCAGTTCTTC. The full variable domain, its missing parts supplied by reference TRBV5-1 and TRBJ2-1, is KAGVTQTPRYLIKTRGQQVTLSCSPISGHRSVSWYQQTPGQGLQFLFEYFSETQRNKGNFPGRFSGRQFSNSRSEMNVSTLELGDSALYLCASSLAGVYNEQFFGPGTRLTVL.

V is TRBV6-1 and J is TRBJ1-5, with a tentative D call TRBD1 (6 bases). CDR1 and CDR2 (germline): MNHNS, SASEGT. The CDR3 length is 14 residues. Trimming took 8 bases from V and 2 from J, leaving 13 bases between them. The CDR3 loop is CASADSVGNQPQHF. Here the CDR3 DNA reads TGTGCCAGCGCGGACAGCGTGGGCAATCAGCCCCAGCATTTT.

This chain joins TRBV5-6 and TRBJ1-3; D unresolved. Trimming cost V 4 bases and J 0 bases, with 8 bases left between them. In germline, CDR1 is SGHDT, CDR2 YYEEEE. This CDR3 is 14 amino acids long. CDR3: CASSAWGSGNTIYF. In DNA form, the CDR3 reads TGTGCCAGCAGCGCATGGGGCTCTGGAAACACCATATATTTT.

This chain connects TRBV19 to TRBJ1-1; TRBD1 matches at 7 bases. In germline, CDR1 is LNHDA, CDR2 SQIVND (reference sequence). V shed 2 bases, J shed 4 bases, and the junction held 7 bases outside the gene matches. This CDR3 is 15 amino acids long. The chain's CDR3 is CASSIHLGTVTEAFF. The CDR3 bases are TGTGCCAGTAGTATACATCTTGGGACAGTCACTGAAGCTTTCTTT.

This clone was seen a single time. The chain couples TRBV11-2 to TRBJ2-7; TRBD2 aligns across 9 bases. The germline CDR1 and CDR2 sequences are SGHAT and FQNNGV. Trimming at V came to 1 base and at J to 2 bases, leaving 3 bases not matched to a gene. The CDR3 length is 15 residues. The CDR3 DNA follows: TGTGCCAGCAGCTTAGCAGCGGGGGGCGCCTACGAGCAGTACTTC. Amino acid sequence: CASSLAAGGAYEQYF.

The genes are TRBV5-6 and TRBJ1-2; the D gene is possibly TRBD1 (5 bases). Trimming removed 4 bases from V and 5 bases from J, with 21 bases in between. Germline CDR1 is SGHDT and CDR2 is YYEEEE. CDR3 length equals 16 residues. The DNA of the CDR3 is TGTGCCAGCAGCCGGGGGTGGGGCAGGTCCCCATATGGCTACACCTTC. Its protein is CASSRGWGRSPYGYTF.

The DNA for the CDR3 is TGTGCCAGCAGTCCAGGGACAGGGTTGGACACTGAAGCTTTCTTT. This encodes CASSPGTGLDTEAFF. The chain is built from TRBV27 and TRBJ1-1; 9 bases agree with TRBD1. Looked up from germline, CDR1 is MNHEY and CDR2 is SMNVEV (reference sequence). With V trimmed by 5 bases and J by 3 bases, 7 bases remained unmatched. This CDR3 is built from 15 residues.

The chain combines TRBV13 with TRBJ2-1; TRBD2 aligns across 8 bases. Trimming took 8 bases from V and 5 from J; bases not matched to a gene: 8. Germline V gene sequence: CDR1 PRHDT, CDR2 FYEKMQ (reference sequence). The CDR3 has 14 residues. In DNA, the CDR3 is TGTGCCAGCGTCCGGGGGGGCCCTAACAATGAGCAGTTCTTC. This translates into CASVRGGPNNEQFF.

The rearrangement uses TRBV5-1 and TRBJ2-1; D unclear. The CDR3 is 13 amino acids. V was pared by 4 bases and J by 4 bases, with 9 bases between. Per the germline V gene, CDR1 is SGHRS and CDR2 is YFSETQ. The CDR3, as DNA: TGCGCCAGCAGCCCACGCTCATACAATGAGCAGTTCTTC. Translation gives CASSPRSYNEQFF. Filled out from reference TRBV5-1 and TRBJ2-1, the complete variable domain reads KAGVTQTPRYLIKTRGQQVTLSCSPISGHRSVSWYQQTPGQGLQFLFEYFSETQRNKGNFPGRFSGRQFSNSRSEMNVSTLELGDSALYLCASSPRSYNEQFFGPGTRLTVL.

This clone was recorded once. The chain is built from TRBV7-3 and TRBJ2-1; D gene uncertain. Trimming removed 2 bases from V and 10 bases from J, with 6 bases in between. The germline V gene has CDR1 SGHTA and CDR2 FQGTGA. This CDR3 has 11 residues. This CDR3 is CASSLCPEQFF. The CDR3, as DNA: TGTGCCAGCAGCTTATGCCCGGAGCAGTTCTTC.

This clone is classed as medium-sized (0.01 to 0.1%). The rearrangement joins TRBV7-9 to TRBJ2-1; 12 nucleotides align to TRBD2. Trimming took 3 bases from V and 9 from J; bases not matched to a gene: 9. The germline V gene encodes CDR1 SEHNR and CDR2 FQNEAQ (reference sequence). The CDR3 length is 16 residues. The CDR3 DNA follows: TGTGCCAGCAGCTTCTCGACTAGCGGGGGTACCCCTGAGCAGTTCTTC. It is translated as CASSFSTSGGTPEQFF.

J is TRBJ2-7 and V is TRBV29-1; 9 bases line up with TRBD1. CDR1 and CDR2 from the germline V gene are SQVTM and ANQGSEA. The CDR3 spans 14 residues. J was trimmed by 5 bases and V by 4 bases; bases with no gene match: 9. CDR3 amino acids: CSVAPGQGRDEQYF. CDR3 coding DNA: TGCAGCGTTGCTCCGGGACAGGGAAGGGACGAGCAGTACTTC.

This clone was found once. This chain links TRBV19 with TRBJ1-5, with D tentatively TRBD1 (5 bases). There are 15 residues in the CDR3. The V end lost 9 bases, the J end lost 2 bases, and 17 bases lay between the germline ends. Germline values: CDR1 LNHDA, CDR2 SQIVND (reference sequence). The CDR3 loop is CASTDWGEGNQPQHF. CDR3 bases: TGTGCCAGCACCGATTGGGGGGAGGGCAATCAGCCCCAGCATTTT.

CDR3 nucleotides: TGTGCCAGCAGCTTCACGTCGACTAGCGGGGGATACCACACAGATACGCAGTATTTT. Translation gives CASSFTSTSGGYHTDTQYF. J is TRBJ2-3 and V is TRBV7-8; 12 nucleotides align to TRBD2. CDR1 is SGHVS, CDR2 FQNEAQ, per germline. The CDR3 is made up of 19 amino acids. Trimming took 3 bases from V and 2 from J; bases not matched to a gene: 12.